The 5 T cell receptor beta chains in this list originate from one sample, sequenced in a study of CD8 T cells in ankylosing spondylitis. TCRdb redid the calling of the 5' RACE reads with MiXCR, one entry per CDR3 protein. The top ten clones hold about a third of a sample with a few hundred thousand distinct CDR3 sequences, 18% of them seen once. Sequencing used blood, either unsorted or a sorted T cell fraction (not recorded which). These receptor sequences come from a male donor with ankylosing spondylitis or in good health (not recorded which).

This clonotype was detected only a few times. The CDR3: CASTPSSVSNTGELFF. The DNA for the CDR3 is TGTGCCAGCACCCCCTCGAGCGTTAGTAACACCGGGGAGCTGTTTTTT. The chain recombines TRBV5-5 with TRBJ2-2; D unresolved. The V gene lost 6 bases and the J gene lost 2 bases, with 17 bases spanning the gap. The CDR3 sequence is 16 residues long. CDR1 is SGHKS and CDR2 is YYEKEE in the germline V gene (reference sequence).

This sequence joins TRBV5-1 and TRBJ1-1, with D maybe TRBD1 (6 bases). Germline CDR1 is SGHRS and CDR2 is YFSETQ. The V gene lost 0 bases and the J gene lost 1 base, with 16 bases spanning the gap. The length of the CDR3 is 17 residues. The CDR3 reads CASSLVRLDSGNTEAFF. The CDR3 coding sequence is TGCGCCAGCAGCTTGGTTAGATTGGACAGTGGGAACACTGAAGCTTTCTTT. Based on the CDR3 plus reference TRBV5-1 and TRBJ1-1, the full variable domain is KAGVTQTPRYLIKTRGQQVTLSCSPISGHRSVSWYQQTPGQGLQFLFEYFSETQRNKGNFPGRFSGRQFSNSRSEMNVSTLELGDSALYLCASSLVRLDSGNTEAFFGQGTRLTVV.

The chain combines TRBV5-1 with TRBJ2-3, with D maybe TRBD1 (6 bases). This CDR3 has 14 residues. V was trimmed by 4 bases and J by 4 bases, leaving 13 bases between them. Per germline, CDR1 SGHRS and CDR2 YFSETQ. CDR3 bases: TGCGCCAGCAGCCAACCCGGGACACCAGATACGCAGTATTTT. This sequence encodes CASSQPGTPDTQYF. Full variable domain (missing parts from reference TRBV5-1 and TRBJ2-3): KAGVTQTPRYLIKTRGQQVTLSCSPISGHRSVSWYQQTPGQGLQFLFEYFSETQRNKGNFPGRFSGRQFSNSRSEMNVSTLELGDSALYLCASSQPGTPDTQYFGPGTRLTVL.

The rearrangement joins TRBV20-1 to TRBJ2-3; D unclear. CDR1 and CDR2 from the germline V gene are DFQATT and SNEGSKA (reference sequence). The CDR3 is made up of 15 amino acids. V lost 0 bases and J 5 bases, leaving 15 bases between the germline ends. The CDR3 bases are TGCAGTGCTAGAGATACTAAAGAGGTTGGAGATACGCAGTATTTT. This encodes CSARDTKEVGDTQYF.

This clonotype was observed a handful of times. The chain joins TRBV15 to TRBJ2-5, with TRBD1 matching over 8 bases. Germline lookup yields CDR1 LNHNV and CDR2 YYDKDF (reference sequence). The ends lost 3 bases at V and 2 bases at J; junction bases unmatched: 5. There are 15 residues in the CDR3. CDR3 residues: CATSSRDRQQETQYF. Written as DNA, the CDR3 is TGTGCCACCAGCAGCCGGGACAGGCAACAAGAGACCCAGTACTTC.